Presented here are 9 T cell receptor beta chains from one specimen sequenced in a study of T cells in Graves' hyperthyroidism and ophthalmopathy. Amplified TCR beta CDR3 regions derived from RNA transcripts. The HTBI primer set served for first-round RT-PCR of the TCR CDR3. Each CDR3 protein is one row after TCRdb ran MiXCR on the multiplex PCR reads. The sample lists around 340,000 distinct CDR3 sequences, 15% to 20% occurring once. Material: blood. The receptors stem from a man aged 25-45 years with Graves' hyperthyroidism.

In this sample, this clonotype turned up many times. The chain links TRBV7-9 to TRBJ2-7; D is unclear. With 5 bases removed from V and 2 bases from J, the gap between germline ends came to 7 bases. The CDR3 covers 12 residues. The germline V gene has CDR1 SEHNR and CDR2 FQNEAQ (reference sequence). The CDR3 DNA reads TGTGCCAGCAGCATACGGGCCTACGAGCAGTACTTC. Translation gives CASSIRAYEQYF. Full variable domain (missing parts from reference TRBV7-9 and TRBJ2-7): DTGVSQNPRHKITKRGQNVTFRCDPISEHNRLYWYRQTLGQGPEFLTYFQNEAQLEKSRLLSDRFSAERPKGSFSTLEIQRTEQGDSAMYLCASSIRAYEQYFGPGTRLTVT.

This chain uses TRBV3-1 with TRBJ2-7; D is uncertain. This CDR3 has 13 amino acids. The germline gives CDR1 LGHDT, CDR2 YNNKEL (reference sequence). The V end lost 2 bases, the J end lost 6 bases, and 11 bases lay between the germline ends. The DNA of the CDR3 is TGTGCCAGCAGCCAATTATTCATGGTCGAGCAGTACTTC. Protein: CASSQLFMVEQYF.

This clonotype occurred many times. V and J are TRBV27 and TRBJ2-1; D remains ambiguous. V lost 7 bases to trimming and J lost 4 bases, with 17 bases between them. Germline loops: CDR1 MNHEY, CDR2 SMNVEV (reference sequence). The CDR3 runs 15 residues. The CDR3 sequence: CASTAVQAHYNEQFF. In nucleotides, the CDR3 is TGTGCCAGCACTGCAGTACAAGCCCATTACAATGAGCAGTTCTTC.

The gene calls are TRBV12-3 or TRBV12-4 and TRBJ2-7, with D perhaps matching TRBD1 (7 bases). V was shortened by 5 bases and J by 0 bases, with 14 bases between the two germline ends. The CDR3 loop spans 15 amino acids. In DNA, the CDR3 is TGTGCCAGCAGTCCAGGGGGGTCGAGCTCCTACGAGCAGTACTTC. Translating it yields CASSPGGSSSYEQYF.

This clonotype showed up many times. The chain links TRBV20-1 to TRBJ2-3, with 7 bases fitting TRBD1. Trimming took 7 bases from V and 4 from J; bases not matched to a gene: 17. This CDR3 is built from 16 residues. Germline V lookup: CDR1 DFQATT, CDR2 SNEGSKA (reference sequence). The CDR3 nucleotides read TGCAGTGATTTGGACAGGAGACGACATAGGGCAGATACGCAGTATTTT. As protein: CSDLDRRRHRADTQYF.

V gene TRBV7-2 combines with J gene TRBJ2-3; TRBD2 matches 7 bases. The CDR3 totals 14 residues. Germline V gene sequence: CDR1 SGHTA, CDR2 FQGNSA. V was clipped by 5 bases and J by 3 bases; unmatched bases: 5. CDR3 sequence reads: CASSQGLKTDTQYF. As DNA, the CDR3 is TGTGCCAGCAGCCAGGGACTAAAAACAGATACGCAGTATTTT.

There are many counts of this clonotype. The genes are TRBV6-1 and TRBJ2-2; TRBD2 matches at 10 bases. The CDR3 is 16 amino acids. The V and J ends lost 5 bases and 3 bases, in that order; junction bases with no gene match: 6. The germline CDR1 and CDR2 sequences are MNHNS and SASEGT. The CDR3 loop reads CASSTGLADYTGELFF. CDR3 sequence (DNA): TGTGCCAGCAGTACCGGACTAGCGGATTACACCGGGGAGCTGTTTTTT.

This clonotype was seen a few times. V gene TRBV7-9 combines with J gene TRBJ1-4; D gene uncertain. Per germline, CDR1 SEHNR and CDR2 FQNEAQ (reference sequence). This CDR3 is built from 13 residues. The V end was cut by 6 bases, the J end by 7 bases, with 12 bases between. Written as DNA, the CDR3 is TGTGCCAGCAGTCCACGACACCTTGAAAAACTGTTTTTT. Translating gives CASSPRHLEKLFF.

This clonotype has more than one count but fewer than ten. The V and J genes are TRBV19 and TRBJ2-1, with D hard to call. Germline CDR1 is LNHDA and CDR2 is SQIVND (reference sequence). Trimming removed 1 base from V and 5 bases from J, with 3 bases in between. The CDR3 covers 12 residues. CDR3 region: CASSIGNNEQFF. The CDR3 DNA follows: TGTGCCAGTAGTATAGGAAACAATGAGCAGTTCTTC.